The 4 T cell receptor beta chains presented below share a single source sample, sequenced in a study of blood T cell repertoires in COVID-19. This table comes from immunoSEQ multiplex PCR, and its TCRdb copy is limited to in-frame clones, with some not included. The sample shows 100,000 to 150,000 clones, approximately 81% of them seen only once. The material sequenced was peripheral blood. These receptors were taken from a woman aged 55-75 years with active or convalescent COVID-19.

The chain has TRBV10-1 and TRBJ1-5, with TRBD1 matching over 8 bases. The germline CDR1 and CDR2 sequences are WNHNN and SYGVQD (reference sequence). The CDR3 contains 17 residues. Trimming at V came to 0 bases and at J to 4 bases, leaving 8 bases not matched to a gene. The CDR3 region has the DNA TGCGCCAGCAGTGAGTCTGGACAGGGAAGACGAAATCAGCCCCAGCATTTT. It translates to CASSESGQGRRNQPQHF.

This chain's CDR3 is CASSDFRAGVANEQFF. The CDR3 DNA sequence: TGTGCCAGCAGTGACTTCAGAGCGGGAGTGGCAAATGAGCAGTTCTTC. The chain employs TRBV2 and TRBJ2-1; 8 positions agree with TRBD2. Germline CDR1 and CDR2: SNHLY and FYNNEI. V shed 3 bases and J 7 bases; nucleotides not matched to a gene: 11. CDR3 length: 16 amino acids.

CDR3 residues: CASSLGVENTEAFF. DNA for the CDR3: TGCGCCAGCAGCTTGGGCGTTGAGAACACTGAAGCTTTCTTT. V and J are TRBV5-1 and TRBJ1-1; D unresolved. Germline CDR1 reads SGHRS; CDR2 reads YFSETQ. The CDR3 consists of 14 residues. V lost 0 bases and J 1 base, leaving 7 bases between the germline ends.

The chain combines TRBV10-3 with TRBJ2-3; the D gene is possibly TRBD1 (6 bases). The V gene lost 10 bases and the J gene lost 2 bases, with 13 bases spanning the gap. The CDR3 covers 13 residues. The germline V gene has CDR1 ENHRY and CDR2 SYGVKD. In nucleotides, the CDR3 is TGTGCCACCAACAGGGACGCCACAGATACGCAGTATTTT. Its translation is CATNRDATDTQYF.